The clone carrying this T cell receptor (beta chain) was observed a single time. The antigen is unknown. This table comes from immunoSEQ multiplex PCR, and its TCRdb copy is limited to in-frame clones, with some not included. The data show 75,000 to 100,000 clones, 91% seen once. The length of the CDR3 is 15 residues. Germline CDR1 SGDLS, CDR2 YYNGEE. Trimming cost V 0 bases and J 4 bases, with 14 bases left between them. This record comes from a study of OX40 agonist ivuxolimab in advanced cancers. On the study more broadly: The patients got ivuxolimab, which is an agonistic anti-OX40 (CD134) antibody. Aged about 20 to 80 with a mean of about 63 years, they were around 85% male.

Findings and limits, study-wide: There was clonal expansion of CD4+ and CD8+ blood T cells by week 6 at 0.1 to 3.0 mg/kg.

Sample: CD4+ or CD8+ T cells sorted from blood, taken in a trial of the OX40 agonist ivuxolimab. The receptor was isolated from an adult with an advanced solid tumor such as melanoma, head and neck, liver or kidney cancer. The chain recombines TRBV9 with TRBJ2-7; no firm D call. Written as DNA, the CDR3 is TGTGCCAGCAGCGTAGATGTTTCCCGGGCGTACGAGCAGTACTTC. Amino acids: CASSVDVSRAYEQYF.